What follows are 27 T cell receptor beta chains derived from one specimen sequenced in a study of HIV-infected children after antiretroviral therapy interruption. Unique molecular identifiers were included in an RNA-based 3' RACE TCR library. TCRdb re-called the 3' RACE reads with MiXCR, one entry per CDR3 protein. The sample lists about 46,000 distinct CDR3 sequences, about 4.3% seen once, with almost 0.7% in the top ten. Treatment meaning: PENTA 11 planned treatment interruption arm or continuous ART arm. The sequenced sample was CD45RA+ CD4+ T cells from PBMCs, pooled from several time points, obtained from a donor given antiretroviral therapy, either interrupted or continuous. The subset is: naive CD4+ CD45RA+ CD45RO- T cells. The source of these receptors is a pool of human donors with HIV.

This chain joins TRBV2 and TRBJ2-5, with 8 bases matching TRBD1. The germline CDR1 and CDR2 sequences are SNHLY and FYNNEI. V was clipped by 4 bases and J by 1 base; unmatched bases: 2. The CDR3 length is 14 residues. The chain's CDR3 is CASSGTGTQETQYF. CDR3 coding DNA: TGTGCCAGCAGTGGGACAGGGACCCAAGAGACCCAGTACTTC.

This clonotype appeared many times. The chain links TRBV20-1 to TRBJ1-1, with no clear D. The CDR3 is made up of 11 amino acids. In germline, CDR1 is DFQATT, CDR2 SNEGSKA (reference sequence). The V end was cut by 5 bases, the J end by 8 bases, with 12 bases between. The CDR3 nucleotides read TGCAGTGCTCCGGGATCGGGGGAAGCTTTCTTT. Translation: CSAPGSGEAFF.

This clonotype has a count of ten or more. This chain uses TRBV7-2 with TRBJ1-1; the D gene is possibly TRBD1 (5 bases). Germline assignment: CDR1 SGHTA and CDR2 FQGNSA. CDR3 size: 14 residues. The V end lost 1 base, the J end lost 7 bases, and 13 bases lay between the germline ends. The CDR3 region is CASSLGQLDFEAFF. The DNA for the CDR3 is TGTGCCAGCAGCTTAGGACAGCTCGATTTTGAAGCTTTCTTT.

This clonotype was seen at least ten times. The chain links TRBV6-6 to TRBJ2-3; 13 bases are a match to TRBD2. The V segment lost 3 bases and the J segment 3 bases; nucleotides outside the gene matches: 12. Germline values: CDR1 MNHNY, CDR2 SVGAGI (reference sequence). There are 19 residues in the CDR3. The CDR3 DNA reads TGTGCCAGCAGTTATCCTGGCACTAGCGGGGGGGCCGGGACAGATACGCAGTATTTT. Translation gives CASSYPGTSGGAGTDTQYF.

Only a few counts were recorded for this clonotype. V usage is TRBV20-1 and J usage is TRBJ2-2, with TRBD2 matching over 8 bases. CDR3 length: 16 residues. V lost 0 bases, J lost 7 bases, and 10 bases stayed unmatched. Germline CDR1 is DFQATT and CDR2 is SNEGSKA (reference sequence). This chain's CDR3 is CSARDRIGGASGELFF. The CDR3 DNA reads TGCAGTGCTAGAGATCGGATCGGGGGGGCAAGCGGGGAGCTGTTTTTT.

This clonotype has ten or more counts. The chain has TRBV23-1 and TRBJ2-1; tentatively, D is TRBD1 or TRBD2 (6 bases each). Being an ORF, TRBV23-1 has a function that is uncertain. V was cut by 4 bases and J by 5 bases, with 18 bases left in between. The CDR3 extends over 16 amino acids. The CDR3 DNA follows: TGCGCCAGCAGTCGGTTCAGCCACAGGGAGGACAATGAGCAGTTCTTC. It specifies CASSRFSHREDNEQFF.

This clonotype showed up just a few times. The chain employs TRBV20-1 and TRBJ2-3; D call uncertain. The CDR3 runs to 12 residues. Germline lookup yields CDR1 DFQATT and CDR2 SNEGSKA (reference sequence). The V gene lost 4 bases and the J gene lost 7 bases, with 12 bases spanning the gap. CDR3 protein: CSAMLGEYTQYF. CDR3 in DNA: TGCAGTGCTATGCTAGGAGAGTATACGCAGTATTTT.

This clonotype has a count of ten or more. In DNA, the CDR3 is TGCAGTGCTAATTACCGATCGGGCGACTATGGCTACACCTTC. It is translated as CSANYRSGDYGYTF. The V and J genes are TRBV20-1 and TRBJ1-2; D remains ambiguous. V lost 4 bases, J lost 3 bases, and 15 bases lay in between. The CDR3 covers 14 residues. The germline gives CDR1 DFQATT, CDR2 SNEGSKA (reference sequence).

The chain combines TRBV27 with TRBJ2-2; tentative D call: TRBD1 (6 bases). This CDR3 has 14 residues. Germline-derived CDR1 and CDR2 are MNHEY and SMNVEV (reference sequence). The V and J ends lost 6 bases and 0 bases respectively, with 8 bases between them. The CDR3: CASSWTANTGELFF. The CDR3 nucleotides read TGTGCCAGCAGCTGGACAGCGAACACCGGGGAGCTGTTTTTT.

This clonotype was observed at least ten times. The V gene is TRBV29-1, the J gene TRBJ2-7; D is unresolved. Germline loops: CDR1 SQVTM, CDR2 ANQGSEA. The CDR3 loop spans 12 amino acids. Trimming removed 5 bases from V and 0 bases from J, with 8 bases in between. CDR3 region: CSVWTGSYEQYF. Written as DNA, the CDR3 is TGCAGCGTTTGGACCGGCTCCTACGAGCAGTACTTC.

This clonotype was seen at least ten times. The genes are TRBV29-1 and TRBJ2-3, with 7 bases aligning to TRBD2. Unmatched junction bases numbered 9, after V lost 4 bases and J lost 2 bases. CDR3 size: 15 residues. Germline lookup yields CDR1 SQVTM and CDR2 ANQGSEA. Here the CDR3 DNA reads TGCAGCGTTGCCGACAGCGGGGCCACCACAGATACGCAGTATTTT. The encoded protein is CSVADSGATTDTQYF.

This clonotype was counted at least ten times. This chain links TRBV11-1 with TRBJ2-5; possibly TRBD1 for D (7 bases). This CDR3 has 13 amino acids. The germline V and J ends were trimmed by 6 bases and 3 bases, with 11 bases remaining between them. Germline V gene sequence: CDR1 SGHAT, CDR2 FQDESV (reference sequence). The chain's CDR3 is CASSRGTEETQYF. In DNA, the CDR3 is TGTGCCAGCAGTCGGGGGACAGAAGAGACCCAGTACTTC.

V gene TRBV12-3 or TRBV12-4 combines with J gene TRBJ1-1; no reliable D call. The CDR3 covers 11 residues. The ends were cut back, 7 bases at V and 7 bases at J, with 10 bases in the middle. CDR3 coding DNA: TGTGCCAGCACCTCCCCATTTGAAGCTTTCTTT. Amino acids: CASTSPFEAFF.

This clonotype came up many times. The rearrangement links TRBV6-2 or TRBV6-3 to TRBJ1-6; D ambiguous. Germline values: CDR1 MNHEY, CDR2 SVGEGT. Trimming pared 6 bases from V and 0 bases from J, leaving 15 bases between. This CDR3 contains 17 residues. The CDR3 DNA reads TGTGCCAGCAGCCACTCGGACCGAAGCTCCTATAATTCACCCCTCCACTTT. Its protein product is CASSHSDRSSYNSPLHF.

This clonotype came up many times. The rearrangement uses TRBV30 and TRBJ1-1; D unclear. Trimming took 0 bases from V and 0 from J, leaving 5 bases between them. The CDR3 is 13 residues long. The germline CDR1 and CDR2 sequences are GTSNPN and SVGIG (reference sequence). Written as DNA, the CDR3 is TGTGCCTGGAGTGTTAACATGAACACTGAAGCTTTCTTT. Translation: CAWSVNMNTEAFF.

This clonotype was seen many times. CDR3 loop: CASSFRSDVPGGNQPQHF. The CDR3 DNA is TGTGCCAGCAGCTTTAGAAGCGACGTCCCCGGAGGCAATCAGCCCCAGCATTTT. V usage is TRBV7-2 and J usage is TRBJ1-5; D is unresolved. Per the germline V gene, CDR1 is SGHTA and CDR2 is FQGNSA. V dropped 3 bases and J dropped 2 bases, with 20 bases sitting between them. The CDR3 is 18 amino acids.

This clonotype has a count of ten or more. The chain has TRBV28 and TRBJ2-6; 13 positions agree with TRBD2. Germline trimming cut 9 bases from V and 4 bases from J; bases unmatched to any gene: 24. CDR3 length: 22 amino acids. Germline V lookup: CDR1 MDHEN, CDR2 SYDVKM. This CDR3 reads CASSPTPPGLAGTGSGANVLTF. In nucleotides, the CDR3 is TGTGCCAGTTCCCCTACTCCTCCGGGACTAGCGGGGACAGGATCCGGGGCCAACGTCCTGACTTTC.

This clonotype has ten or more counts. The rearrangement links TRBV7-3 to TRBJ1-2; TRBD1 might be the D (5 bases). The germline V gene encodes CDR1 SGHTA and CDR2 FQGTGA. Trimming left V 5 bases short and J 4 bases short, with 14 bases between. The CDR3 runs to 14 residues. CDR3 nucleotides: TGTGCCAGCAGCCAGGCGCAGGGAAGCTATGGCTACACCTTC. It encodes CASSQAQGSYGYTF.

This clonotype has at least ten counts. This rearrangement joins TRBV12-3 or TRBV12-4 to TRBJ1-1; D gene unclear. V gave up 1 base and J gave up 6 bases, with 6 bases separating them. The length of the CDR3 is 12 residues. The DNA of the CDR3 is TGTGCCAGCAGTTTAGGAGAGGCTGAAGCTTTCTTT. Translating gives CASSLGEAEAFF.

CDR3 coding DNA: TGTGCCACCACCGACTGGCCCTACGAGCAGTACTTC. Translation gives CATTDWPYEQYF. V and J are TRBV14 and TRBJ2-7; D remains unclear. The germline gives CDR1 SGHDN, CDR2 FVKESK. V lost 10 bases and J 2 bases, leaving 12 bases between the germline ends. CDR3 length: 12 amino acids.

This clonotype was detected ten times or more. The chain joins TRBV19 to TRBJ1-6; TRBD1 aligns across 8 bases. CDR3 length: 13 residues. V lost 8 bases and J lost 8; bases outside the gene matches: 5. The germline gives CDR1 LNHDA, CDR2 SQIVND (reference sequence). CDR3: CASGDRTYSPLHF. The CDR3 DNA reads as TGTGCCAGTGGGGACAGGACTTATTCACCCCTCCACTTT.

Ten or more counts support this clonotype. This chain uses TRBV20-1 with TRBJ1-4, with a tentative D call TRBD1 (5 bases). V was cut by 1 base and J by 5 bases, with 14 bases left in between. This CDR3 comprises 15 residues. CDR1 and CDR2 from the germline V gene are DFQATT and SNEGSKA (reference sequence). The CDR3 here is CSARGTGGTNEKLFF. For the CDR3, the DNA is TGCAGTGCTAGAGGAACGGGCGGGACGAATGAAAAACTGTTTTTT.

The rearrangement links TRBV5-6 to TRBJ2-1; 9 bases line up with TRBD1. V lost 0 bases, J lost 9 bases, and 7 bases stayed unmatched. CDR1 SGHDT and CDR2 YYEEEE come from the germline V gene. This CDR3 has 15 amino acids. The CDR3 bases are TGTGCCAGCAGCTTGGGTTGGACAGGGGCCCTTGAGCAGTTCTTC. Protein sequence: CASSLGWTGALEQFF.

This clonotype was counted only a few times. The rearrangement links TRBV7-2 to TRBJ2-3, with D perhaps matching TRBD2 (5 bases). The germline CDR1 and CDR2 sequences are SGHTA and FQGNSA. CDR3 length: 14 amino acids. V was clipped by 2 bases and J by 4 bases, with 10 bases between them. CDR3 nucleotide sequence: TGTGCCAGCAGCTTAAAAGCAGCGGCAGATACGCAGTATTTT. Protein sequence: CASSLKAAADTQYF. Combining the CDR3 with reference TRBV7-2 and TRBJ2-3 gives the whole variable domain GAGVSQSPSNKVTEKGKDVELRCDPISGHTALYWYRQSLGQGLEFLIYFQGNSAPDKSGLPSDRFSAERTGGSVSTLTIQRTQQEDSAVYLCASSLKAAADTQYFGPGTRLTVL.

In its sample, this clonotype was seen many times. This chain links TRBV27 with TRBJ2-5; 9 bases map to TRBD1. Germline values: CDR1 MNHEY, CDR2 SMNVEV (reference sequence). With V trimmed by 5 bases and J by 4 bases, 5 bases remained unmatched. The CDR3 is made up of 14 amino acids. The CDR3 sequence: CASSKDRGAETQYF. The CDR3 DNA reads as TGTGCCAGCAGTAAAGACAGGGGGGCAGAGACCCAGTACTTC.

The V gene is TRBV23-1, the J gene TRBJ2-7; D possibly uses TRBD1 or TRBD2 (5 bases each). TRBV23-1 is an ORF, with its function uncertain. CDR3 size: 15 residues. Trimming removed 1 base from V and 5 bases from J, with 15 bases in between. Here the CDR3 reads CASSQYPEVGDEQYF. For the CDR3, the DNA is TGCGCCAGCAGTCAATATCCGGAGGTGGGGGACGAGCAGTACTTC.

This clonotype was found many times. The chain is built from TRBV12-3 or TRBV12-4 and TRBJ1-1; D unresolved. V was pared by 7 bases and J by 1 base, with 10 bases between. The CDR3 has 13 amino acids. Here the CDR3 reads CASIPGRNTEAFF. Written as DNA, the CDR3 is TGTGCCAGCATTCCCGGACGGAACACTGAAGCTTTCTTT.